The 4 T cell receptor beta chains reported below all come from one sample, sequenced in a study of regulatory T cells in long-lasting Graves disease listed by TCRdb under 2021. According to the study, the label for this sample's time point signals: newly diagnosed GD, antithyroid drugs for less than 3 months. RNA was extracted from PBMCs in TRIzol for both TCR sequencing and RNA sequencing. Libraries were built with multiplex PCR. Sequencer: Illumina HiSeq 4000. TCR beta libraries were built with iRepertoire HTBI primers and Arm-PCR amplification of CDR3 regions. Clones were called with MiXCR by TCRdb after fastp trimmed the public reads at Q25, and only in-frame beta chains were retained. Each CDR3 protein appears once, grouped with its most common genes and DNA. Across this sample there are 550,000 to 700,000 distinct CDR3 sequences, with around 16% seen only once. The ten top clones hold about 12% of the sample.

This same sample was also taken into another study, of T cells in Graves' hyperthyroidism and ophthalmopathy.

The source was peripheral blood mononuclear cells (PBMCs), collected at new diagnosis, from a patient treated with antithyroid drugs. These receptors all stem from a young man with Graves disease. Donor details come from another sample of the same person, matched by shared clones.

This clonotype was seen ten or more times. The chain joins TRBV5-1 to TRBJ2-7, with D possibly TRBD1 on 6 matching bases. The germline V gene has CDR1 SGHRS and CDR2 YFSETQ. The CDR3 spans 15 residues. Deletions cut 5 bases from V and 0 bases from J, with 15 bases between. The CDR3 loop reads CASSERTASSYEQYF. The CDR3 DNA is TGCGCCAGCAGTGAGAGGACAGCGAGCTCCTACGAGCAGTACTTC.

This clonotype was picked up a small number of times. This chain joins TRBV25-1 and TRBJ2-1; 7 nucleotides match TRBD2. Germline CDR1 reads MGHDK; CDR2 reads SYGVNS. The junction had 8 bases not matched to a gene; V was cut back by 4 bases and J by 8 bases. The CDR3 runs 14 residues. Here the CDR3 DNA reads TGTGCCAGCAGTGGCCGGGACTACTCGGATGAGCAGTTCTTC. Protein: CASSGRDYSDEQFF. The full variable domain, in which reference TRBV25-1 and TRBJ2-1 provide the parts outside the CDR3, is EADIYQTPRYLVIGTGKKITLECSQTMGHDKMYWYQQDPGMELHLIHYSYGVNSTEKGDLSSESTVSRIRTEHFPLTLESARPSHTSQYLCASSGRDYSDEQFFGPGTRLTVL.

V is TRBV5-1 and J is TRBJ2-5, with D possibly matching TRBD1 (5 bases). Trimming cost V 4 bases and J 2 bases, with 15 bases left between them. The CDR3 is 15 amino acids. Germline CDR1 is SGHRS and CDR2 is YFSETQ. The CDR3 loop is CASSPFPAGQETQYF. The CDR3 DNA follows: TGCGCCAGCAGCCCCTTCCCGGCAGGGCAAGAGACCCAGTACTTC.

The V call is TRBV7-2, the J call TRBJ2-3, with 14 nucleotides matching TRBD2. CDR3 size: 14 residues. Germline V CDR1 and CDR2: SGHTA, FQGNSA. The junction had 8 bases not matched to a gene; V was cut back by 5 bases and J by 13 bases. CDR3 in DNA: TGTGCCAGCAGCCGGAGACTAGCGGGAGGGCCGGAGTATTTT. Encoded protein: CASSRRLAGGPEYF.